This T cell receptor beta chain was sequenced for a study of cytomegalovirus exposure and HLA in healthy donors. General study points: Some public TCRs appeared in many individuals, while most sequences were rare. Presence/absence analyses assumed roughly uniform sequencing depth across donors. V- and J-gene trimming of TCR beta was linked (in a later analysis) to a missense DCLRE1C variant. A list of around 150 TCR beta chains associated with cytomegalovirus was given.

Trimming removed 5 bases at V and 3 bases at J, with 19 bases between. This CDR3 region has 16 residues. CDR1 MNHEY and CDR2 SMNVEV come from the germline V gene (reference sequence). 60 Vbeta and 13 Jbeta primers were used in PCR. Clones were read by immunoSEQ multiplex PCR, and TCRdb kept only the in-frame ones, dropping some. The sample has about 130,000 clones; 65% to 75% are singletons. Points on this clone: Its cognate antigen is unknown.

This sequence was found in a man aged 35-49 years in good health and CMV-seropositive. Material for sequencing was PBMCs. This rearrangement joins TRBV27 to TRBJ1-2; maybe TRBD1 (6 bases). The CDR3 DNA reads as TGTGCCAGCAGTATCCCTGGGGGGGCTGCTGACTATGGCTACACCTTC. It yields the protein CASSIPGGAADYGYTF.